The 26 T cell receptor beta chains in this list originate from one sample, sequenced in a study of cytomegalovirus exposure and HLA in healthy donors (dated by TCRdb to between 2016 and 2019). Library preparation was by the immunoSEQ multiplex PCR assay. The multiplex PCR relied on a mix of 60 forward primers for TCR Vbeta segments and 13 reverse primers for TCR Jbeta segments. TCRdb re-hosts the immuneACCESS table, in-frame sequences only. Its copies lack some clones; in the studies checked, an unresolved V gene accounts for under half of them, and the cause for the rest is not known. In all, the sample holds just over 95,000 clones, and about three quarters of those were seen once. The ten largest clonotypes hold approximately 8.4% of the sample. The sample consisted of PBMCs. All receptors come from a human donor in good health.

This clone qualifies as medium-sized (0.01 to 0.1%). The J gene is TRBJ2-6, the V gene TRBV6-5, with a possible D match to TRBD1 (5 bases). The CDR3 is 15 residues long. V lost 4 bases and J lost 1, with 8 bases in between. From germline, CDR1 is MNHEY and CDR2 SVGAGI. The CDR3 DNA follows: TGTGCCAGCAGTTTACAGGCTTCTGGGGCCAACGTCCTGACTTTC. This translates into CASSLQASGANVLTF.

This chain joins TRBV11-2 and TRBJ2-7, with D unclear. Trimming stripped 2 bases from V and 1 base from J, with 3 bases between. CDR1 and CDR2 (germline): SGHAT, FQNNGV. The CDR3 loop spans 12 amino acids. In DNA form, the CDR3 reads TGTGCCAGCAGCTTAACTTCCTACGAGCAGTACTTC. Residues: CASSLTSYEQYF.

This sequence joins TRBV7-8 and TRBJ2-5; TRBD1 agrees at 11 bases. There are 16 residues in the CDR3. Trimming took 1 base from V and 2 from J; bases not matched to a gene: 3. Germline-derived CDR1 and CDR2 are SGHVS and FQNEAQ. The DNA of the CDR3 is TGTGCCAGCAGCTTAGGTGGGACAGGGGGACAAGAGACCCAGTACTTC. Amino acids: CASSLGGTGGQETQYF. The full variable domain, completed using reference TRBV7-8 and TRBJ2-5, is GAGVSQSPRYKVAKRGQDVALRCDPISGHVSLFWYQQALGQGPEFLTYFQNEAQLDKSGLPSDRFFAERPEGSVSTLKIQRTQQEDSAVYLCASSLGGTGGQETQYFGPGTRLLVL.

This chain joins TRBV5-1 and TRBJ2-1; a possible D gene is TRBD2 (6 bases). With 0 bases removed from V and 4 bases from J, the gap between germline ends came to 11 bases. The CDR3 sequence is 15 residues long. Looked up from germline, CDR1 is SGHRS and CDR2 is YFSETQ. The DNA for the CDR3 is TGCGCCAGCAGCTTGGCCGGGGGTGTGTACAATGAGCAGTTCTTC. Residues: CASSLAGGVYNEQFF.

The chain has TRBV5-1 and TRBJ1-4; 10 bases are a match to TRBD1. This CDR3 is 16 amino acids long. The germline CDR1 and CDR2 sequences are SGHRS and YFSETQ. V lost 4 bases and J lost 7; bases outside the gene matches: 10. The CDR3 DNA sequence: TGCGCCAGCAGCGGAATGGTGGGACAGGGGTCTGAAAAACTGTTTTTT. The encoded protein is CASSGMVGQGSEKLFF.

The genes are TRBV5-8 and TRBJ1-2; 7 nucleotides match TRBD1. Germline CDR1 and CDR2: SGHTS and YDEGEE. The ends lost 3 bases at V and 2 bases at J; junction bases unmatched: 10. The CDR3 runs 16 residues. Here the CDR3 DNA reads TGTGCCAGCAGCTGGGGGACAGTTTTGACGAACTATGGCTACACCTTC. This translates into CASSWGTVLTNYGYTF. The full variable domain, completed using reference TRBV5-8 and TRBJ1-2, is EAGVTQSPTHLIKTRGQQATLRCSPISGHTSVYWYQQALGLGLQFLLWYDEGEERNRGNFPPRFSGRQFPNYSSELNVNALELEDSALYLCASSWGTVLTNYGYTFGSGTRLTVV.

The chain joins TRBV25-1 to TRBJ2-1; D unresolved. Germline CDR1 MGHDK, CDR2 SYGVNS. The V end was cut by 6 bases, the J end by 10 bases, with 10 bases between. The CDR3 runs to 11 residues. The CDR3 DNA sequence: TGTGCCAGCAGCAGAGACTGGGAGCAGTTCTTC. This encodes CASSRDWEQFF.

DNA of the CDR3: TGCGCCAGCAGCTTGGTAGGGACAGACACAGATACGCAGTATTTT. Amino acid sequence: CASSLVGTDTDTQYF. This chain links TRBV5-1 with TRBJ2-3; 7 positions agree with TRBD1. Germline lookup yields CDR1 SGHRS and CDR2 YFSETQ. The V segment lost 0 bases and the J segment 2 bases; nucleotides outside the gene matches: 3. This CDR3 contains 15 residues.

The rearrangement links TRBV5-6 to TRBJ1-2; D unresolved. The CDR3 spans 15 residues. The germline V gene encodes CDR1 SGHDT and CDR2 YYEEEE. V shed 0 bases and J shed 4 bases, with 13 bases lying between them. The DNA of the CDR3 is TGTGCCAGCAGCTTGGGGGCCGCAGGAGGCTATGGCTACACCTTC. It codes for CASSLGAAGGYGYTF. Supplemented by reference TRBV5-6 and TRBJ1-2, the full variable domain reads DAGVTQSPTHLIKTRGQQVTLRCSPKSGHDTVSWYQQALGQGPQFIFQYYEEEERQRGNFPDRFSGHQFPNYSSELNVNALLLGDSALYLCASSLGAAGGYGYTFGSGTRLTVV.

This clone was seen a single time. The V call is TRBV18, the J call TRBJ2-1; TRBD1 aligns across 8 bases. The junction had 6 bases not matched to a gene; V was cut back by 1 base and J by 7 bases. Germline assignment: CDR1 KGHSH and CDR2 LQKENI. This CDR3 is 15 amino acids long. CDR3 DNA sequence: TGTGCCAGCTCACCACTTAGTCAGGGGGCGAATGAGCAGTTCTTC. It translates to CASSPLSQGANEQFF. The variable domain in full, with the rest retrieved from reference TRBV18 and TRBJ2-1, is NAGVMQNPRHLVRRRGQEARLRCSPMKGHSHVYWYRQLPEEGLKFMVYLQKENIIDESGMPKERFSAEFPKEGPSILRIQQVVRGDSAAYFCASSPLSQGANEQFFGPGTRLTVL.

This clone was counted once. This chain connects TRBV2 to TRBJ2-1, with TRBD1 as a possible D gene (6 bases). The CDR3 consists of 13 residues. V lost 7 bases and J 8 bases, leaving 15 bases between the germline ends. Germline V gene data show CDR1 as SNHLY and CDR2 as FYNNEI. DNA of the CDR3: TGTGCCAGCACCGGAGAGGGGGTCGATGAGCAGTTCTTC. Residues: CASTGEGVDEQFF.

This clone has only a few counts. This sequence joins TRBV12-5 and TRBJ2-1; TRBD1 agrees at 8 bases. Germline V lookup: CDR1 LGHNT, CDR2 FRNRAP. This CDR3 comprises 17 residues. Unmatched junction bases numbered 6, after V lost 2 bases and J lost 0 bases. DNA for the CDR3: TGTGCTAGTGGTTTGAAGTCGACAGGGGCCTCCTACAATGAGCAGTTCTTC. Translating gives CASGLKSTGASYNEQFF.

CDR3 sequence (DNA): TGTGCCATCATGAGTGCCGCAGGGGGCGTAGGTACTGAAGCTTTCTTT. Encoded protein: CAIMSAAGGVGTEAFF. This chain links TRBV10-3 with TRBJ1-1, with 8 nucleotides matching TRBD1. J lost 5 bases, V lost 7 bases, and 15 bases had no gene match. The germline V gene has CDR1 ENHRY and CDR2 SYGVKD. This CDR3 is 16 amino acids long.

The V gene is TRBV19, the J gene TRBJ2-4, with D perhaps matching TRBD1 (6 bases). The V end was cut by 6 bases, the J end by 6 bases, with 12 bases between. The CDR3 is 13 amino acids. The germline CDR1 and CDR2 sequences are LNHDA and SQIVND (reference sequence). DNA for the CDR3: TGTGCCAGTAGGATGGACAGCGTAAACATTCAGTACTTC. It codes for CASRMDSVNIQYF.

V and J are TRBV5-1 and TRBJ1-2, with 7 bases matching TRBD1. V lost 0 bases, J lost 8 bases, and 1 base stayed unmatched. The CDR3 sequence is 12 residues long. Germline V gene data show CDR1 as SGHRS and CDR2 as YFSETQ. In DNA, the CDR3 is TGCGCCAGCAGCTTGGAAGGGGGCGGCTACACCTTC. Protein product: CASSLEGGGYTF. Full variable domain (remainder filled in from reference TRBV5-1 and TRBJ1-2): KAGVTQTPRYLIKTRGQQVTLSCSPISGHRSVSWYQQTPGQGLQFLFEYFSETQRNKGNFPGRFSGRQFSNSRSEMNVSTLELGDSALYLCASSLEGGGYTFGSGTRLTVV.

The V call is TRBV4-1, the J call TRBJ2-7; 11 positions match TRBD2. The CDR3 loop spans 16 amino acids. J was trimmed by 3 bases and V by 4 bases; bases with no gene match: 8. Germline-derived CDR1 and CDR2 are MGHRA and YSYEKL. DNA of the CDR3: TGCGCCAGCAGCCGTGGAGGCGGGACTAGCGGCTACGAGCAGTACTTC. Its protein is CASSRGGGTSGYEQYF.

This clone came up a few times. The gene calls are TRBV5-4 and TRBJ1-1, with D possibly matching TRBD1 (5 bases). Trimming removed 0 bases from V and 4 bases from J, with 16 bases in between. CDR1 and CDR2 (germline): SGHNT, YYREEE (reference sequence). This CDR3 region has 16 residues. The CDR3 loop is CASSLARTSGGTEAFF. The CDR3 DNA sequence: TGTGCCAGCAGCTTGGCCCGGACAAGTGGTGGCACTGAAGCTTTCTTT. Variable domain in full (rest from reference TRBV5-4 and TRBJ1-1): ETGVTQSPTHLIKTRGQQVTLRCSSQSGHNTVSWYQQALGQGPQFIFQYYREEENGRGNFPPRFSGLQFPNYSSELNVNALELDDSALYLCASSLARTSGGTEAFFGQGTRLTVV.

This chain uses TRBV10-1 with TRBJ2-2, with 10 bases that match TRBD2. The CDR3 has 14 residues. V shed 5 bases and J 6 bases; nucleotides not matched to a gene: 3. Germline CDR1 reads WNHNN; CDR2 reads SYGVQD (reference sequence). The CDR3 reads CASSPGTSAGELFF. Here the CDR3 DNA reads TGCGCCAGCAGTCCCGGGACTAGCGCCGGGGAGCTGTTTTTT.

The table lists this clone with a count of one. The V call is TRBV19, the J call TRBJ2-1; D uncertain. This CDR3 spans 14 amino acids. Germline lookup yields CDR1 LNHDA and CDR2 SQIVND (reference sequence). Trimming cost V 0 bases and J 4 bases, with 7 bases left between them. Here the CDR3 reads CASSIDGWYNEQFF. The DNA of the CDR3 is TGTGCCAGTAGTATAGATGGCTGGTACAATGAGCAGTTCTTC.

This clone has just a few counts. The genes are TRBV6-1 and TRBJ1-2; D possibly corresponds to TRBD1 (5 bases). Trimming took off 0 bases at V and 3 bases at J, with 11 bases between the two ends. The V gene's germline CDR1 is MNHNS and CDR2 SASEGT. CDR3 length equals 15 residues. CDR3 nucleotide sequence: TGTGCCAGCAGTGAAGCAAGGCGACAGCACTATGGCTACACCTTC. Its protein is CASSEARRQHYGYTF.

The chain joins TRBV19 to TRBJ2-1, with D perhaps TRBD1 (5 bases). Trimming removed 6 bases from V and 8 bases from J, with 14 bases in between. The CDR3 is 13 residues long. The germline gives CDR1 LNHDA, CDR2 SQIVND (reference sequence). CDR3 bases: TGTGCCAGTAGGGAAAGGGGTTTGGATGAGCAGTTCTTC. Its translation: CASRERGLDEQFF.

The V gene is TRBV5-8, the J gene TRBJ1-2, with 9 bases aligning to TRBD1. V was clipped by 2 bases and J by 4 bases; unmatched bases: 12. This CDR3 has 17 residues. Germline V gene lookup returns CDR1 SGHTS and CDR2 YDEGEE. This CDR3 reads CASSFAGTGSQVYGYTF. The CDR3 nucleotides are TGTGCCAGCAGCTTTGCCGGGACAGGGTCTCAAGTCTATGGCTACACCTTC.

The count of this clone is one. This chain connects TRBV6-1 to TRBJ1-1, with TRBD1 matching over 8 bases. Trimming removed 3 bases from V and 6 bases from J; junction bases left unmatched: 6. This CDR3 region has 14 residues. The V gene's germline CDR1 is MNHNS and CDR2 SASEGT. Here the CDR3 DNA reads TGTGCCAGCAGTGACACCGGGACAGGCCCTGAAGCTTTCTTT. It specifies CASSDTGTGPEAFF.

The chain couples TRBV5-1 to TRBJ2-1; a possible D gene is TRBD1 (5 bases). This CDR3 has 16 residues. Germline CDR1 SGHRS, CDR2 YFSETQ. V gave up 3 bases and J gave up 0 bases, with 13 bases separating them. The DNA for the CDR3 is TGCGCCAGCAGCTCCGTGGGGCCCAGCTCCTACAATGAGCAGTTCTTC. It yields the protein CASSSVGPSSYNEQFF.

The chain is built from TRBV16 and TRBJ2-5; tentative D call: TRBD2 (7 bases). The V end was cut by 3 bases, the J end by 2 bases, with 22 bases between. The CDR3 totals 18 residues. CDR1 is KGHSY, CDR2 FQNENV, per germline. CDR3 nucleotide sequence: TGTGCCAGCAGCCAGGGGGGGGGCCCCTTTGGAAAACAAGAGACCCAGTACTTC. Protein: CASSQGGGPFGKQETQYF.

CDR3 bases: TGTGCCAGCAGCCATACTAGCGGGGGGGCCCCCGGGGAGCTGTTTTTT. Its translation is CASSHTSGGAPGELFF. The chain employs TRBV7-6 and TRBJ2-2; TRBD2 matches at 13 bases. The CDR3 contains 16 residues. CDR1 is SGHVS, CDR2 FNYEAQ, per germline. After removal of 5 bases from V and 6 bases from J, the junction contained 6 bases not matched to a gene. The variable domain in full, completed from reference TRBV7-6 and TRBJ2-2, reads GAGVSQSPRYKVTKRGQDVALRCDPISGHVSLYWYRQALGQGPEFLTYFNYEAQQDKSGLPNDRFSAERPEGSISTLTIQRTEQRDSAMYRCASSHTSGGAPGELFFGEGSRLTVL.